This T cell receptor beta chain was captured in a study of T cell repertoires in cytomegalovirus infection. Study-wide points: The ex vivo response was dominated by HLA-C-restricted CMV-specific TCR beta clonotypes.

Worth noting for this clonotype: As yet, its antigen is unknown.

Germline CDR1 and CDR2: SGHDN and FVKESK. The CDR3 is 16 amino acids. Trimming cost V 4 bases and J 2 bases, with 12 bases left between them. Each CDR3 protein is one row after TCRdb ran MiXCR on the reads. The data show hundreds of thousands of distinct CDR3 sequences, 20% to 25% seen once. The material sequenced was CD8+ T cells from PBMCs. The genes are TRBV14 and TRBJ2-6; possible D gene TRBD2, 5 bases. The TCR originated in a human donor in good health (CMV status not recorded). Some clones in this sample may be carry-over from other donors' samples. This CDR3 reads CASSLPRVAGANVLTF. CDR3 DNA sequence: TGTGCCAGCAGCCTTCCGAGGGTAGCTGGGGCCAACGTCCTGACTTTC. The complete variable domain, with remaining parts taken from reference TRBV14 and TRBJ2-6, reads EAGVTQFPSHSVIEKGQTVTLRCDPISGHDNLYWYRRVMGKEIKFLLHFVKESKQDESGMPNNRFLAERTGGTYSTLKVQPAELEDSGVYFCASSLPRVAGANVLTFGAGSRLTVL.